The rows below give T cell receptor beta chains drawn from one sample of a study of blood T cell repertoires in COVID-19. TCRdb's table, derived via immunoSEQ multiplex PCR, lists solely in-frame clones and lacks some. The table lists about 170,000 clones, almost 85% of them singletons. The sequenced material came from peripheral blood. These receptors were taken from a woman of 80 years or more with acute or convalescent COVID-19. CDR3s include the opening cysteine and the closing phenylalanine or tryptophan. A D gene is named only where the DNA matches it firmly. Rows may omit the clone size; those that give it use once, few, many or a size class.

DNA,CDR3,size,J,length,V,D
TGTGCCACCTTGTCCCCAACTAATGAAAAACTGTTTTTT,CATLSPTNEKLFF,NA,TRBJ1-4,13,TRBV6-6,NA
TGTGCCAGCATGACTCGGCTCGTTAATGAGCAGTTCTTC,CASMTRLVNEQFF,NA,TRBJ2-1,13,TRBV27,NA
TGTGCCAGCAGCCCGACTCTCTACGAGCAGTACTTC,CASSPTLYEQYF,NA,TRBJ2-7,12,TRBV25-1,NA
TGTGCCAGTCGGAGCGGGAGAGGGTCCTACGAGCAGTACTTC,CASRSGRGSYEQYF,NA,TRBJ2-7,14,TRBV2,TRBD2
TGTGCCAGCAGCCAAGGCCTAGCGGATTACGAGCAGTACTTC,CASSQGLADYEQYF,NA,TRBJ2-7,14,TRBV3-1/TRBV3-2,TRBD2
TGCGCCAGCAGCCTTCAGGGGGCCACGGATACGCAGTATTTT,CASSLQGATDTQYF,NA,TRBJ2-3,14,TRBV4-1,TRBD1
TGCAGCGTTAGGGGGACTAGCGCCAGCACAGATACGCAGTATTTT,CSVRGTSASTDTQYF,NA,TRBJ2-3,15,TRBV29-1,TRBD2
TGCGCCAGCAGTGAAGACGGGAGGGCCCCGGGAAATGAGCAGTTCTTC,CASSEDGRAPGNEQFF,NA,TRBJ2-1,16,TRBV10-1,TRBD2
TGTGCCTGGGGACAGTGGTCCCCCGATTCACCCCTCCACTTT,CAWGQWSPDSPLHF,once,TRBJ1-6,14,TRBV30,NA
TGTGCCAGCAGCACAGGGGGAGGGAGCAATCAGCCCCAGCATTTT,CASSTGGGSNQPQHF,few,TRBJ1-5,15,TRBV7-2,TRBD1